The clone carrying this T cell receptor beta chain was observed at least ten times. Its antigen is not known. This sample is drawn from a study of tumor and adjacent non-tumor tissue in lung cancer. Across the whole study: Some 4.2 million productive TCRbeta reads were obtained per sample on average.

A modified ARM-PCR protocol with three rounds of nested PCR amplified TCRbeta. TCRdb itself ran the multiplex PCR reads through MiXCR, one entry per CDR3 protein. The data show about 43,000 distinct CDR3 sequences, less than 65% seen once. No cell sorting was done before RNA was extracted from the tissue. The normal lung tissue was taken more than 3 cm from the tumor edge. Newly diagnosed lung cancer patients had thoracic surgery in China, August–late 2014, without prior chemotherapy. The germline V gene has CDR1 MNHNS and CDR2 SASEGT. The CDR3 has 12 amino acids. V gave up 4 bases and J gave up 4 bases, with 7 bases separating them. The study, taken as a whole, reports: Tumor TCR diversity, when higher, was linked to shorter survival. Significantly higher TCR diversity was found in tumor than normal lung.

The receptor was derived from a man aged 45-65 years with non-small cell lung cancer. The sequencing sample was made of distant non-tumor lung tissue. This chain links TRBV6-1 with TRBJ1-2; D uncertain. CDR3 DNA: TGTGCCAGCAGTGCACGAGTCTATGGCTACACCTTC. Protein: CASSARVYGYTF.